The 12 T cell receptor beta chains below come from one sample, sequenced in a study of T cell responses to AZD1222 COVID-19 vaccine (dated by TCRdb to the early 2020s). The time point label, read with the paper, signifies: baseline before first vaccination. Preparation of the library involved the immunoSEQ multiplex PCR assay. The clones in this table, taken by TCRdb from immuneACCESS, are in-frame only. Not every clone is retained; where verified, under half of the shortfall comes from an unresolved V gene, and the cause of the rest is unknown. Within this sample are approximately 100,000 clones, with nearly 90% of them counted one time only. Of the sample, approximately 15% falls within the top ten clones. This material consisted of peripheral blood, taken on day 0 of AZD1222 vaccination. These receptors were obtained from an adult in good health.

The chain combines TRBV5-1 with TRBJ2-7; TRBD2 matches 10 bases. Germline-derived CDR1 and CDR2 are SGHRS and YFSETQ. This CDR3 comprises 20 residues. The ends lost 5 bases at V and 5 bases at J; junction bases unmatched: 25. CDR3 bases: TGCGCCAGCAGTCCCCCCCCGTTCGCGGCTAGCGGGAGAACGGTTGACGAGCAGTACGTC. Translated: CASSPPPFAASGRTVDEQYV.

This clone was seen just once. One junction end does not reproduce the germline sequence, and a read error may be involved. The V call is TRBV6-1, the J call TRBJ1-2; 7 nucleotides match TRBD1. The CDR3 loop spans 11 amino acids. Germline V CDR1 and CDR2: MNHNS, SASEGT. The CDR3 coding sequence is TGTGCCAGCAGTGACCCATTCCAGGGGGCCTTC. It encodes CASSDPFQGAF.

The chain combines TRBV5-3 with TRBJ1-2; D gene unclear. TRBV5-3 is noted as an ORF with a role that remains uncertain. Trimming cost V 3 bases and J 6 bases, with 24 bases left between them. This CDR3 region has 17 residues. CDR3 sequence reads: CARSSPLVKSFWDGYTF. The CDR3 DNA is TGTGCCAGAAGCTCACCCCTCGTCAAGTCTTTTTGGGATGGCTACACCTTC.

This clone was detected only once. The genes are TRBV20-1 and TRBJ2-2, with D unresolved. Looked up from germline, CDR1 is DFQATT and CDR2 is SNEGSKA (reference sequence). The CDR3 runs 13 residues. V gave up 3 bases and J gave up 4 bases, with 9 bases separating them. CDR3: CSASPPATGELFF. The CDR3 bases are TGCAGTGCTAGTCCCCCCGCCACCGGGGAGCTGTTTTTT.

The V and J genes are TRBV11-2 and TRBJ1-1, with 12 positions matching TRBD1. J gave up 3 bases and V 5 bases, and 4 bases lay outside the gene matches. Per the germline V gene, CDR1 is SGHAT and CDR2 is FQNNGV. The CDR3 is 15 amino acids. CDR3 amino acids: CASSRDRGRDTEAFF. Written as DNA, the CDR3 is TGTGCCAGCAGCCGGGACAGGGGGCGTGACACTGAAGCTTTCTTT.

J is TRBJ1-5 and V is TRBV6-5; 8 bases are shared with TRBD1. This CDR3 spans 14 amino acids. Germline values: CDR1 MNHEY, CDR2 SVGAGI. The J segment lost 8 bases and the V segment lost 6 bases, leaving 9 bases of the junction unmatched. CDR3 in amino acids: CASSPGTGLEPQHF. As DNA, the CDR3 is TGTGCCAGCAGCCCCGGGACAGGTCTGGAGCCCCAGCATTTT.

For the CDR3, the DNA is TGTGCCAGCAGCCGGCCGGGGGAAGGCCGGCAAGAGACCCAGTACTTC. It specifies CASSRPGEGRQETQYF. The J gene is TRBJ2-5, the V gene TRBV13, with D possibly TRBD2 on 6 matching bases. The CDR3 has 16 residues. The V gene lost 5 bases and the J gene lost 2 bases, with 18 bases spanning the gap. Germline V gene sequence: CDR1 PRHDT, CDR2 FYEKMQ (reference sequence). Supplemented by reference TRBV13 and TRBJ2-5, the full variable domain reads AAGVIQSPRHLIKEKRETATLKCYPIPRHDTVYWYQQGPGQDPQFLISFYEKMQSDKGSIPDRFSAQQFSDYHSELNMSSLELGDSALYFCASSRPGEGRQETQYFGPGTRLLVL.

This clone has a single count. The chain carries TRBV24-1 and TRBJ1-2, with D perhaps matching TRBD1 (5 bases). The CDR3 totals 16 residues. Germline V gene sequence: CDR1 KGHDR, CDR2 SFDVKD. V lost 5 bases to trimming and J lost 0 bases, with 15 bases between them. As DNA, the CDR3 is TGTGCCACCAGTGCTACGACAGCTGACTCTAACTATGGCTACACCTTC. It is translated as CATSATTADSNYGYTF.

V is TRBV5-4 and J is TRBJ2-7, with TRBD1 matching 7 bases. The germline V gene has CDR1 SGHNT and CDR2 YYREEE (reference sequence). The J segment lost 2 bases and the V segment lost 4 bases, leaving 9 bases of the junction unmatched. CDR3 length equals 15 residues. This CDR3 is CASSLWDRFTYEQYF. CDR3 in DNA: TGTGCCAGCAGCCTATGGGACAGATTTACCTACGAGCAGTACTTC.

The chain uses TRBV9 and TRBJ1-1, with a weak D call TRBD1 (6 bases). Germline CDR1 is SGDLS and CDR2 is YYNGEE. The CDR3 covers 14 residues. V lost 1 base, J lost 3 bases, and 10 bases lay in between. The CDR3 here is CASSVTGRYTEAFF. Here the CDR3 DNA reads TGTGCCAGCAGCGTAACAGGGCGGTACACTGAAGCTTTCTTT. Together with reference TRBV9 and TRBJ1-1, the CDR3 gives the full variable domain: DSGVTQTPKHLITATGQRVTLRCSPRSGDLSVYWYQQSLDQGLQFLIQYYNGEERAKGNILERFSAQQFPDLHSELNLSSLELGDSALYFCASSVTGRYTEAFFGQGTRLTVV.

The chain couples TRBV6-5 to TRBJ1-2; D may be TRBD1 (6 bases). In germline, CDR1 is MNHEY, CDR2 SVGAGI. V dropped 9 bases and J dropped 4 bases, with 18 bases sitting between them. The CDR3 covers 14 residues. As DNA, the CDR3 is TGTGCCAGTGCGGAGGGGGGGGCAGCCTATGGCTACACCTTC. The encoded protein is CASAEGGAAYGYTF.

J is TRBJ2-7 and V is TRBV5-1; D is unresolved. The germline V gene has CDR1 SGHRS and CDR2 YFSETQ. This CDR3 spans 13 amino acids. The ends were cut back, 3 bases at V and 0 bases at J, with 7 bases in the middle. In DNA form, the CDR3 reads TGCGCCAGCAGCTACACGAGCTCCTACGAGCAGTACTTC. It codes for CASSYTSSYEQYF.